These T cell receptor beta chains were read from a single sample in a study of blood T cell repertoires in COVID-19. Some clones are missing from TCRdb's copy, which holds only in-frame ones; the method was immunoSEQ multiplex PCR. The sample carries around 150,000 clones, approximately 80% recorded once. Sequenced: PBMCs or T cells enriched from blood (not recorded which). All receptors come from an older woman who had recovered from COVID-19. Each CDR3 is given with its conserved first and last residue. The order of the fields is clone size, V gene, CDR3 protein. Clone sizes are given selectively: once, few, many, or a class where the clone is expanded.

clone_size: -; v_call: TRBV27; cdr3_aa: CASSQGPGVLRSDGYTF
clone_size: -; v_call: TRBV5-1; cdr3_aa: CASSLNLGLAANEQFF
clone_size: -; v_call: TRBV6-5; cdr3_aa: CASRRDRGGSEAFF
clone_size: -; v_call: TRBV7-9; cdr3_aa: CASSNRKGGGTDTQYF
clone_size: -; v_call: TRBV5-1; cdr3_aa: CASSLKDSETYNEQFF
clone_size: -; v_call: TRBV7-9; cdr3_aa: CASSPLVGGKGKNEQFF
clone_size: -; v_call: TRBV2; cdr3_aa: CASSAWGGNTEAFF
clone_size: -; v_call: TRBV27; cdr3_aa: CASRPHNSYEQYF
clone_size: -; v_call: TRBV6-5; cdr3_aa: CASSYQGSYSPLHF
clone_size: few; v_call: TRBV3-1/TRBV3-2; cdr3_aa: CASRGGNQPQHF
clone_size: few; v_call: TRBV2; cdr3_aa: CASAPGTGPYEQYF
clone_size: -; v_call: TRBV5-1; cdr3_aa: CASRHGTSGRYEQYF
clone_size: -; v_call: TRBV21-1; cdr3_aa: CASSNRVFPDYRGRLSTGELFF
clone_size: -; v_call: TRBV27; cdr3_aa: CASSFRLAGGDGNEQFF
clone_size: -; v_call: TRBV28; cdr3_aa: CASSSGLVLYF
clone_size: -; v_call: TRBV18; cdr3_aa: CASSRTGGGETQYF
clone_size: -; v_call: TRBV28; cdr3_aa: CASSLTGGMAQYF
clone_size: -; v_call: TRBV6-5; cdr3_aa: CASRDRAGGEKLFF
clone_size: -; v_call: TRBV10-3; cdr3_aa: CAIRGPGETQYF
clone_size: -; v_call: TRBV6-5; cdr3_aa: CATRTISYNEQFF
clone_size: -; v_call: TRBV10-2; cdr3_aa: CASSEQNYEQYF
clone_size: once; v_call: TRBV24-1; cdr3_aa: CATSDLTSGTDTQYF
clone_size: few; v_call: TRBV13; cdr3_aa: CASSPSQETQYF
clone_size: few; v_call: TRBV5-1; cdr3_aa: CASSSSRVGTGELFF
clone_size: -; v_call: TRBV7-6; cdr3_aa: CASSPWQGGTEAFF
clone_size: -; v_call: TRBV5-1; cdr3_aa: CASSSGTSGRLGADTQYF
clone_size: -; v_call: TRBV6-1; cdr3_aa: CASSEVYGGLAFF
clone_size: once; v_call: TRBV10-3; cdr3_aa: CAISRADRLATDTQYF
clone_size: -; v_call: TRBV18; cdr3_aa: CASSPREFGMNTEAFF
clone_size: few; v_call: TRBV15; cdr3_aa: CATSRPGQGYGYTF
clone_size: -; v_call: TRBV2; cdr3_aa: CASSETSASYEQYF
clone_size: few; v_call: TRBV4-2; cdr3_aa: CASSLLAANLQETQYF
clone_size: -; v_call: TRBV5-1; cdr3_aa: CASSLTSGRGPLEQYF
clone_size: -; v_call: TRBV5-1; cdr3_aa: CASSLEGHTYNEQFF
clone_size: -; v_call: TRBV6-1; cdr3_aa: CASSVTGGSGQPQHF
clone_size: -; v_call: TRBV5-1; cdr3_aa: CASSLEQGGSPLHF
clone_size: -; v_call: TRBV2; cdr3_aa: CASSEAATGGEETQYF
clone_size: once; v_call: TRBV5-1; cdr3_aa: CASSLAGGETQYF
clone_size: -; v_call: TRBV30; cdr3_aa: CAWSTTRGGSTEAFF
clone_size: -; v_call: TRBV27; cdr3_aa: CASSLLTFGDRGFKLPYGYTF
clone_size: -; v_call: TRBV27; cdr3_aa: CASSLWVQVTSGRSYTDTQYF
clone_size: -; v_call: TRBV5-8; cdr3_aa: CASSPKASTNEKLFF
clone_size: few; v_call: TRBV19; cdr3_aa: CASSYNRNSNQPQHF
clone_size: -; v_call: TRBV7-2; cdr3_aa: CASSFTGTGELFF
clone_size: -; v_call: TRBV6-4; cdr3_aa: CASSDSSYNEQFF
clone_size: few; v_call: TRBV7-2; cdr3_aa: CASSLYRNTEAFF
clone_size: -; v_call: TRBV18; cdr3_aa: CASHGGATYGYTF
clone_size: -; v_call: TRBV10-2; cdr3_aa: CASRRQTSGSNNEQFF
clone_size: -; v_call: TRBV9; cdr3_aa: CASSVGASRNTEAFF
clone_size: -; v_call: TRBV5-1; cdr3_aa: CASSYDRTGGYTF